Below are 17 T cell receptor beta chains sequenced from a single sample in a study of T cell responses to AZD1222 COVID-19 vaccine. Sequencing was performed with immunoSEQ multiplex PCR; in TCRdb, only in-frame clones are kept and a portion is missing. The sample holds more than 60,000 clones; about nine tenths are singletons and the top ten take 24%. The material sequenced was peripheral blood, taken on day 0 of AZD1222 vaccination. All receptors derive from an adult in good health.

The V gene is TRBV19, the J gene TRBJ2-5; the D is unclear. In germline, CDR1 is LNHDA, CDR2 SQIVND (reference sequence). This CDR3 has 13 residues. Trimming removed 0 bases from V and 5 bases from J, with 7 bases in between. The chain's CDR3 is CASSIEPGETQYF. The CDR3 coding sequence is TGTGCCAGTAGTATAGAGCCTGGGGAGACCCAGTACTTC.

This clone was counted only a few times. The V gene is TRBV5-1, the J gene TRBJ1-4; D gene unclear. Trimming took off 4 bases at V and 6 bases at J, with 19 bases between the two ends. Germline values: CDR1 SGHRS, CDR2 YFSETQ. This CDR3 has 16 amino acids. In DNA, the CDR3 is TGCGCCAGCAGCCTTAATCCGCAGGCCCGGGATGAAAAACTGTTTTTT. Its protein is CASSLNPQARDEKLFF. The full variable domain, completed using reference TRBV5-1 and TRBJ1-4, is KAGVTQTPRYLIKTRGQQVTLSCSPISGHRSVSWYQQTPGQGLQFLFEYFSETQRNKGNFPGRFSGRQFSNSRSEMNVSTLELGDSALYLCASSLNPQARDEKLFFGSGTQLSVL.

The rearrangement links TRBV5-4 to TRBJ2-2; no clear D gene. Trimming took off 1 base at V and 7 bases at J, with 5 bases between the two ends. This CDR3 spans 12 amino acids. CDR1 SGHNT and CDR2 YYREEE come from the germline V gene (reference sequence). The CDR3: CASSLKGGELFF. The CDR3 DNA reads as TGTGCCAGCAGCTTGAAGGGCGGGGAGCTGTTTTTT.

The chain has TRBV3-1 (or the pseudogene TRBV3-2) and TRBJ2-1; 10 nucleotides agree with TRBD2. The CDR3 has 16 amino acids. The J segment lost 6 bases and the V segment lost 4 bases, leaving 9 bases of the junction unmatched. The germline CDR1 and CDR2 sequences are LGHDT and YNNKEL (reference sequence). The CDR3 reads CASSPPGLAVTNEQFF. The CDR3 nucleotides are TGTGCCAGCAGCCCCCCCGGACTAGCGGTTACCAATGAGCAGTTCTTC.

A single count supports this clone. The chain couples TRBV7-8 to TRBJ2-7, with D possibly matching TRBD1 (5 bases). The CDR3 consists of 14 residues. V lost 0 bases, J lost 2 bases, and 8 bases lay in between. Germline CDR1 reads SGHVS; CDR2 reads FQNEAQ. The CDR3 DNA sequence: TGTGCCAGCAGCTTAGCGGTCAGGGCCTACGAGCAGTACTTC. Amino acids: CASSLAVRAYEQYF.

This chain links TRBV3-1 (or the pseudogene TRBV3-2) with TRBJ1-3; possibly TRBD1 for D (5 bases). In germline, CDR1 is LGHDT, CDR2 YNNKEL (reference sequence). This CDR3 has 14 amino acids. Trimming took off 10 bases at V and 1 base at J, with 14 bases between the two ends. The CDR3 region has the DNA TGTGCCACCTCTGGGGGGTTATCTGGAAACACCATATATTTT. Its protein is CATSGGLSGNTIYF.

V usage is TRBV20-1 and J usage is TRBJ2-3, with 8 bases identical to TRBD1. Per germline, CDR1 DFQATT and CDR2 SNEGSKA (reference sequence). Trimming took 3 bases from V and 3 from J; bases not matched to a gene: 5. The CDR3 sequence is 14 residues long. This CDR3 is CSASQDRATDTQYF. The CDR3 nucleotides read TGCAGTGCTAGTCAGGACAGGGCAACAGATACGCAGTATTTT.

The chain carries TRBV23-1 and TRBJ1-2; TRBD1 agrees at 9 bases. TRBV23-1 is an ORF, and what it does is uncertain. J was trimmed by 2 bases and V by 2 bases; bases with no gene match: 6. The CDR3 contains 16 residues. The CDR3 loop is CASSQGETGGNYGYTF. The CDR3 DNA reads TGCGCCAGCAGTCAAGGAGAGACAGGGGGAAACTATGGCTACACCTTC.

This chain connects TRBV6-5 to TRBJ1-3, with D possibly TRBD1 on 5 matching bases. Germline V gene data show CDR1 as MNHEY and CDR2 as SVGAGI. The CDR3 runs 15 residues. V was pared by 4 bases and J by 4 bases, with 14 bases between. The CDR3 region has the DNA TGTGCCAGCAGTTTGGGACGGACCGTAGGAAACACCATATATTTT. Translation gives CASSLGRTVGNTIYF.

This chain uses TRBV19 with TRBJ1-3; D uncertain. The length of the CDR3 is 20 residues. CDR1 and CDR2 (germline): LNHDA, SQIVND (reference sequence). V shed 5 bases and J shed 1 base, with 27 bases lying between them. CDR3 sequence reads: CASSPIPFLGGHSSGNTIYF. The CDR3 DNA reads TGTGCCAGTAGTCCTATCCCCTTTTTGGGCGGCCACTCGTCTGGAAACACCATATATTTT.

This chain uses TRBV3-1 (or the pseudogene TRBV3-2) with TRBJ2-3; D not resolved. The germline gives CDR1 LGHDT, CDR2 YNNKEL (reference sequence). This CDR3 has 13 amino acids. Trimming took 1 base from V and 7 from J, leaving 9 bases between them. CDR3 sequence: CASSQAGRNTQYF. For the CDR3, the DNA is TGTGCCAGCAGCCAAGCTGGCCGTAATACGCAGTATTTT.

The chain carries TRBV6-1 and TRBJ1-5; weak D call: TRBD1 (5 bases). Trimming pared 2 bases from V and 7 bases from J, leaving 12 bases between. There are 14 residues in the CDR3. Germline V gene data show CDR1 as MNHNS and CDR2 as SASEGT. CDR3 loop: CASSESRAHQPQHF. Here the CDR3 DNA reads TGTGCCAGCAGTGAATCCAGGGCGCACCAGCCCCAGCATTTT.

V usage is TRBV4-3 and J usage is TRBJ2-3; unclear D gene. The germline V and J ends were trimmed by 0 bases and 2 bases, with 12 bases remaining between them. CDR1 LGHNA and CDR2 YSLEER come from the germline V gene. This CDR3 is 16 amino acids long. CDR3: CASSQEVGLFTDTQYF. In nucleotides, the CDR3 is TGCGCCAGCAGCCAAGAGGTCGGGCTATTCACAGATACGCAGTATTTT.

V gene TRBV7-8 combines with J gene TRBJ1-6; D gene unclear. V was trimmed by 5 bases and J by 14 bases, leaving 22 bases between them. CDR1 is SGHVS, CDR2 FQNEAQ, per germline. The CDR3 loop spans 15 amino acids. The CDR3 spells CASSTHQERVSALHF. The CDR3 bases are TGTGCCAGCAGCACCCACCAAGAGAGGGTTTCGGCCCTCCACTTT.

The CDR3 loop is CASSHLRDTQYF. CDR3 in DNA: TGTGCCAGCAGCCACCTCCGGGATACGCAGTATTTT. The chain has TRBV3-1 (or the pseudogene TRBV3-2) and TRBJ2-3; D ambiguous. Germline CDR1 and CDR2: LGHDT and YNNKEL (reference sequence). The ends were cut back, 3 bases at V and 6 bases at J, with 7 bases in the middle. This CDR3 is 12 amino acids long.

The chain uses TRBV28 and TRBJ1-1; D perhaps matches TRBD1 (6 bases). The germline gives CDR1 MDHEN, CDR2 SYDVKM. Trimming took 6 bases from V and 0 from J, leaving 14 bases between them. The CDR3 contains 15 residues. In DNA, the CDR3 is TGTGCCAGCAGCCCGCTGGGACACCTGAACACTGAAGCTTTCTTT. Its translation: CASSPLGHLNTEAFF.

The chain employs TRBV5-4 and TRBJ2-7; D ambiguous. The CDR3 consists of 13 residues. With 0 bases removed from V and 3 bases from J, the gap between germline ends came to 7 bases. Germline values: CDR1 SGHNT, CDR2 YYREEE (reference sequence). For the CDR3, the DNA is TGTGCCAGCAGCTTGGAGCCAGACTACGAGCAGTACTTC. Amino acid sequence: CASSLEPDYEQYF.